The 13 T cell receptor beta chains presented below share a single source sample, sequenced in a study of blood T cell repertoires in COVID-19. Data came from immunoSEQ multiplex PCR; TCRdb stores just in-frame clones and leaves some out. Of about 170,000 clones listed, around 80% are singletons. The specimen sequenced was PBMCs or T cells enriched from blood (not recorded which). Every receptor here comes from a woman in her 70s in a cohort exposed to, infected with or recovered from COVID-19 (not recorded which).

The V gene is TRBV5-1, the J gene TRBJ2-1; 11 nucleotides match TRBD2. J lost 7 bases, V lost 0 bases, and 12 bases had no gene match. The germline gives CDR1 SGHRS, CDR2 YFSETQ. This CDR3 is built from 18 residues. The CDR3 DNA follows: TGCGCCAGCAGCTTGGGGGGCACTAGCGGGAGCTCACGTAATGAGCAGTTCTTC. Translating it yields CASSLGGTSGSSRNEQFF.

V gene TRBV18 combines with J gene TRBJ1-2; a possible D gene is TRBD1 (6 bases). This CDR3 has 13 residues. The ends were cut back, 10 bases at V and 2 bases at J, with 14 bases in the middle. Germline lookup yields CDR1 KGHSH and CDR2 LQKENI. CDR3 loop: CATQVGQNYGYTF. In nucleotides, the CDR3 is TGTGCCACCCAAGTAGGACAGAACTATGGCTACACCTTC.

A single count supports this clone. This chain connects TRBV12-3 or TRBV12-4 to TRBJ1-6; a possible D gene is TRBD1 (6 bases). The CDR3 sequence is 13 residues long. V was trimmed by 8 bases and J by 6 bases, leaving 11 bases between them. CDR3 region: CASGDRFNSPLHF. CDR3 sequence (DNA): TGTGCCAGCGGAGACAGGTTTAATTCACCCCTCCACTTT.

This clone occurred a few times. This chain connects TRBV11-1 to TRBJ2-1; D is perhaps TRBD2 (5 bases). V lost 5 bases and J 4 bases, leaving 12 bases between the germline ends. The CDR3 has 14 amino acids. Germline loops: CDR1 SGHAT, CDR2 FQDESV (reference sequence). Here the CDR3 DNA reads TGTGCCAGCAGCCCCCGGACTGGGTACAATGAGCAGTTCTTC. Translation gives CASSPRTGYNEQFF.

V and J are TRBV24-1 and TRBJ2-1; the match to TRBD2 covers 7 bases. The CDR3 covers 14 residues. V lost 7 bases and J lost 0; bases outside the gene matches: 2. The germline V gene has CDR1 KGHDR and CDR2 SFDVKD. CDR3 protein: CATRGGSSYNEQFF. The DNA of the CDR3 is TGTGCCACCAGAGGCGGGAGCTCCTACAATGAGCAGTTCTTC.

The chain combines TRBV2 with TRBJ2-2, with 7 bases lining up with TRBD1. The ends lost 6 bases at V and 4 bases at J; junction bases unmatched: 5. The V gene's germline CDR1 is SNHLY and CDR2 FYNNEI. CDR3 length equals 14 residues. The CDR3 spells CASSGGQATGELFF. DNA for the CDR3: TGTGCCAGCAGCGGAGGACAGGCCACCGGGGAGCTGTTTTTT.

This clone was found a few times. V is TRBV18 and J is TRBJ2-2, with TRBD2 as a possible D gene (6 bases). This CDR3 has 15 residues. Trimming cost V 6 bases and J 4 bases, with 15 bases left between them. Germline V CDR1 and CDR2: KGHSH, LQKENI. CDR3 nucleotides: TGTGCCAGCTCCCGTGCGGGAAGATTCACCGGGGAGCTGTTTTTT. Its protein is CASSRAGRFTGELFF. Full variable domain (remainder filled in from reference TRBV18 and TRBJ2-2): NAGVMQNPRHLVRRRGQEARLRCSPMKGHSHVYWYRQLPEEGLKFMVYLQKENIIDESGMPKERFSAEFPKEGPSILRIQQVVRGDSAAYFCASSRAGRFTGELFFGEGSRLTVL.

The rearrangement uses TRBV5-1 and TRBJ1-2; TRBD1 agrees at 8 bases. Germline CDR1 SGHRS, CDR2 YFSETQ. The CDR3 has 17 amino acids. V lost 0 bases, J lost 0 bases, and 7 bases stayed unmatched. In DNA form, the CDR3 reads TGCGCCAGCAGCTTGGTTGCAGGGGGCGCGGCTAACTATGGCTACACCTTC. It translates to CASSLVAGGAANYGYTF.

The V call is TRBV28, the J call TRBJ1-1; no reliable D call. Germline CDR1 MDHEN, CDR2 SYDVKM. Trimming removed 2 bases from V and 5 bases from J, with 12 bases in between. The CDR3 spans 14 residues. The CDR3 DNA sequence: TGTGCCAGCAGTTTACTTGGCGGCGTTACTGAAGCTTTCTTT. It codes for CASSLLGGVTEAFF.

The chain joins TRBV7-9 to TRBJ1-5; D perhaps matches TRBD1 (5 bases). CDR1 and CDR2 (germline): SEHNR, FQNEAQ (reference sequence). This CDR3 spans 13 amino acids. V was shortened by 5 bases and J by 5 bases, with 10 bases between the two germline ends. Here the CDR3 DNA reads TGTGCCAGCAGCCTCCAAGGGGATCAGCCCCAGCATTTT. Encoded protein: CASSLQGDQPQHF. Full variable domain (rest looked up from reference TRBV7-9 and TRBJ1-5): DTGVSQNPRHKITKRGQNVTFRCDPISEHNRLYWYRQTLGQGPEFLTYFQNEAQLEKSRLLSDRFSAERPKGSFSTLEIQRTEQGDSAMYLCASSLQGDQPQHFGDGTRLSIL.

This sequence joins TRBV28 and TRBJ2-1, with a tentative D call TRBD2 (6 bases). Germline V CDR1 and CDR2: MDHEN, SYDVKM. The CDR3 is made up of 17 amino acids. V was cut by 0 bases and J by 0 bases, with 12 bases left in between. This chain's CDR3 is CASSLWLGGSSYNEQFF. Here the CDR3 DNA reads TGTGCCAGCAGTTTATGGCTTGGGGGGAGCTCCTACAATGAGCAGTTCTTC.

V is TRBV11-2 and J is TRBJ2-1; no firm D call. The germline V and J ends were trimmed by 3 bases and 11 bases, with 11 bases remaining between them. This CDR3 comprises 12 residues. Germline loops: CDR1 SGHAT, CDR2 FQNNGV. CDR3 sequence: CASSFEDFKQFF. The CDR3 DNA sequence: TGTGCCAGCAGCTTTGAAGACTTTAAGCAGTTCTTC.

This rearrangement joins TRBV18 to TRBJ1-2; 7 nucleotides match TRBD1. The length of the CDR3 is 16 residues. Germline V lookup: CDR1 KGHSH, CDR2 LQKENI. V was pared by 4 bases and J by 0 bases, with 8 bases of the junction left unmatched. DNA for the CDR3: TGTGCCAGCTCACTAAGGGCAGGGGGAACTAACTATGGCTACACCTTC. This sequence encodes CASSLRAGGTNYGYTF.